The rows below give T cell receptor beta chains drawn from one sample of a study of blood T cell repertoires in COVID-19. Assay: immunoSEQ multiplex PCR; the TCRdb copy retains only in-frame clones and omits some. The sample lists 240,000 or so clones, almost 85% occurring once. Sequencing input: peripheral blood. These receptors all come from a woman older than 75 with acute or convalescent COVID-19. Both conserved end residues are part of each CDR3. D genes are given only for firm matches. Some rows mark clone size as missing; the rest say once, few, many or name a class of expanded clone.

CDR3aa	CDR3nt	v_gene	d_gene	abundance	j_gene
CASSYLPTSEQFF	TGTGCCAGCAGTTATCTCCCCACAAGTGAGCAGTTCTTC	TRBV6-2/TRBV6-3	NA	NA	TRBJ2-1
CASSEVRTGIGGYTF	TGTGCCAGCAGTGAGGTTAGAACAGGGATAGGTGGCTACACCTTC	TRBV6-1	NA	NA	TRBJ1-2
CASSKKQGEGYTF	TGTGCCAGTAGTAAGAAACAGGGTGAAGGCTACACCTTC	TRBV19	NA	NA	TRBJ1-2
CASSYSGQGHQPQHF	TGTGCCAGCAGTTACTCGGGACAGGGACATCAGCCCCAGCATTTT	TRBV6-5	TRBD1	NA	TRBJ1-5
CASSQDRGLTDTQYF	TGTGCCAGCAGCCAGGACAGGGGGCTGACAGATACGCAGTATTTT	TRBV11-1	TRBD1	NA	TRBJ2-3
CASSLERDQPQHF	TGTGCCAGCAGCTTAGAACGGGATCAGCCCCAGCATTTT	TRBV7-2	NA	few	TRBJ1-5
CASSLGTQTGGSYEQYF	TGTGCCAGCAGCTTAGGAACACAGACAGGGGGCTCCTACGAGCAGTACTTC	TRBV7-8	TRBD1	NA	TRBJ2-7
CASSPAGTGPWTQYF	TGTGCCAGCTCACCTGCCGGGACAGGGCCATGGACCCAGTACTTC	TRBV18	TRBD1	NA	TRBJ2-5
CASSSRTVLQETQYF	TGTGCCAGCAGCTCACGGACAGTCCTCCAAGAGACCCAGTACTTC	TRBV5-4	NA	NA	TRBJ2-5
CASSYVGGDIQYF	TGTGCCAGCAGTTACGTGGGGGGAGACATTCAGTACTTC	TRBV6-2/TRBV6-3	NA	NA	TRBJ2-4
CASSRRGGNTEAFF	TGTGCCAGCAGCAGACGGGGGGGAAACACTGAAGCTTTCTTT	TRBV7-2	NA	NA	TRBJ1-1
CASSFQGTTGELFF	TGCGCCAGCAGCTTCCAGGGAACGACCGGGGAGCTGTTTTTT	TRBV5-1	NA	NA	TRBJ2-2
CSVEGGQGGTNEKLFF	TGCAGCGTTGAGGGAGGACAGGGCGGGACTAATGAAAAACTGTTTTTT	TRBV29-1	TRBD1	NA	TRBJ1-4
CASSSYGRGPGAFF	TGTGCCAGCAGCTCCTACGGCAGGGGCCCCGGGGCTTTCTTT	TRBV5-4	NA	once	TRBJ1-1
CASSQEKGRPYEQYF	TGCGCCAGCAGCCAAGAGAAGGGGAGGCCCTACGAGCAGTACTTC	TRBV4-3	NA	NA	TRBJ2-7
CASSNRHFKNIQYF	TGTGCCAGCAGCAATAGACATTTCAAAAACATTCAGTACTTC	TRBV5-4	NA	NA	TRBJ2-4
CASSYRTSGGEYNEQFF	TGTGCCAGCAGCTACCGGACTAGCGGGGGGGAATACAATGAGCAGTTCTTC	TRBV7-9	TRBD2	NA	TRBJ2-1
CASRTSGRYEQYF	TGTGCCAGCAGGACTAGCGGACGCTACGAGCAGTACTTC	TRBV12-3/TRBV12-4	TRBD2	NA	TRBJ2-7
CASSRGWNYEQYF	TGTGCCAGCAGCAGGGGGTGGAACTACGAGCAGTACTTC	TRBV2	TRBD1	once	TRBJ2-7
CASSLRAVGWGRIYEQYF	TGTGCCAGCAGTTTAAGGGCTGTGGGTTGGGGGCGGATATACGAGCAGTACTTC	TRBV28	NA	NA	TRBJ2-7
CASSMGGNSYNEQFF	TGTGCCAGCAGTATGGGGGGTAACTCCTACAATGAGCAGTTCTTC	TRBV27	NA	NA	TRBJ2-1
CASRLLLGEQYF	TGTGCCAGCAGACTCCTCCTCGGCGAGCAGTACTTC	TRBV28	NA	NA	TRBJ2-7
CASRDIGGTEAFF	TGTGCCAGCAGGGATATCGGGGGCACTGAAGCTTTCTTT	TRBV2	NA	NA	TRBJ1-1
CASSPQGATEAFF	TGTGCCAGCAGCCCTCAGGGGGCCACTGAAGCTTTCTTT	TRBV11-2	TRBD1	NA	TRBJ1-1
CASSQPRTGANTEAFF	TGTGCCAGCAGCCAACCAAGGACAGGCGCGAACACTGAAGCTTTCTTT	TRBV3-1/TRBV3-2	TRBD1	few	TRBJ1-1
CASSYPPRLAGGQNEQFF	TGTGCCAGCAGTTACCCCCCCCGTCTAGCGGGGGGGCAGAATGAGCAGTTCTTC	TRBV6-2/TRBV6-3	TRBD2	once	TRBJ2-1
CASSQALGAGQDSYEQYF	TGTGCCAGCAGTCAGGCCCTCGGAGCGGGACAGGACTCCTACGAGCAGTACTTC	TRBV3-1/TRBV3-2	NA	NA	TRBJ2-7
CASSVTTPGLAGGRLSYNEQFF	TGTGCCAGCAGCGTAACCACACCGGGACTAGCGGGGGGCCGTCTCTCCTACAATGAGCAGTTCTTC	TRBV9	TRBD2	NA	TRBJ2-1
CASSRGGDEQYF	TGTGCCAGCAGCCGGGGGGGTGATGAGCAGTACTTC	TRBV2	TRBD2	NA	TRBJ2-7
CASSPRAPQDTQYF	TGTGCCAGCTCACCCAGGGCCCCCCAGGATACGCAGTATTTT	TRBV18	NA	NA	TRBJ2-3
CASSALTSADEQYF	TGTGCCAGCAGCGCCCTGACTAGCGCCGACGAGCAGTACTTC	TRBV11-2	TRBD2	NA	TRBJ2-7
CASNNRGNTEAFF	TGTGCCAGTAACAACAGGGGGAACACTGAAGCTTTCTTT	TRBV19	TRBD1	once	TRBJ1-1
CASSARPHDSNQPQHF	TGCGCCAGCAGCGCTAGACCGCATGATAGCAATCAGCCCCAGCATTTT	TRBV10-1	NA	few	TRBJ1-5
CSGTLNTEAFF	TGCAGTGGGACACTGAACACTGAAGCTTTCTTT	TRBV20-1	NA	NA	TRBJ1-1
CASSELAVSYNEQFF	TGTGCCAGCAGTGAACTAGCGGTCTCCTACAATGAGCAGTTCTTC	TRBV6-1	TRBD2	NA	TRBJ2-1
CASSQVSANEQFF	TGCGCCAGCAGCCAAGTTAGCGCCAATGAGCAGTTCTTC	TRBV4-1	NA	NA	TRBJ2-1
CASSVAPPGQGSYQETQYF	TGTGCCAGCAGCGTAGCACCCCCGGGACAGGGGAGCTACCAAGAGACCCAGTACTTC	TRBV9	TRBD1	NA	TRBJ2-5
CASSQAGWSGNTIYF	TGCGCCAGCAGCCAAGCGGGGTGGTCCGGAAACACCATATATTTT	TRBV4-3	NA	NA	TRBJ1-3
CASSSRQVPTYEQYF	TGTGCCAGCAGCTCACGACAGGTTCCCACCTACGAGCAGTACTTC	TRBV7-3	NA	few	TRBJ2-7
CASSPRTGGYEQYF	TGTGCCAGTAGCCCCCGCACGGGAGGGTACGAGCAGTACTTC	TRBV19	TRBD2	NA	TRBJ2-7
CASSGTSGQPQHF	TGTGCCAGCAGCGGGACATCGGGTCAGCCCCAGCATTTT	TRBV9	NA	NA	TRBJ1-5
CASSPLDSNTDTQYF	TGTGCCAGCTCACCCCTGGACTCGAACACAGATACGCAGTATTTT	TRBV18	NA	NA	TRBJ2-3
CASSLTSGVREQYF	TGTGCCAGCTCCCTGACTAGCGGGGTTAGGGAGCAGTACTTC	TRBV18	TRBD2	NA	TRBJ2-7
CASSLAGVLYNEQFF	TGTGCCAGCAGCTTGGCGGGAGTCCTGTACAATGAGCAGTTCTTC	TRBV11-1	TRBD2	NA	TRBJ2-1
CASSPKTSGRYYEQYF	TGTGCCAGCAGCCCTAAGACTAGCGGGAGATACTACGAGCAGTACTTC	TRBV7-8	TRBD2	NA	TRBJ2-7
CATSDLGTGTQYF	TGTGCCACCAGTGATTTAGGGACAGGGACGCAGTATTTT	TRBV24-1	TRBD1	NA	TRBJ2-3
CASSGTPGPGANVLTF	TGTGCCAGCAGCGGGACTCCAGGGCCCGGGGCCAACGTCCTGACTTTC	TRBV5-4	NA	NA	TRBJ2-6
CASSARRDVAEQFF	TGTGCCAGCAGTGCGCGGAGGGATGTCGCTGAGCAGTTCTTC	TRBV28	NA	NA	TRBJ2-1
CASSSPEGGDYGYTF	TGTGCCAGCAGCTCCCCGGAAGGAGGGGACTATGGCTACACCTTC	TRBV7-9	NA	few	TRBJ1-2
CASSGQGLTVNTEAFF	TGCGCCAGCAGCGGACAGGGTCTTACCGTGAACACTGAAGCTTTCTTT	TRBV5-1	TRBD1	NA	TRBJ1-1
CASSLGAGTGGVTDTQYF	TGTGCCAGCAGCCTGGGAGCCGGGACAGGGGGGGTGACAGATACGCAGTATTTT	TRBV9	TRBD1	NA	TRBJ2-3
CASSVTQNTEAFF	TGCGCCAGTTCGGTTACCCAGAACACTGAAGCTTTCTTT	TRBV5-1	NA	NA	TRBJ1-1
CASRGTGLGDTEAFF	TGTGCCAGTAGAGGGACAGGCCTTGGAGACACTGAAGCTTTCTTT	TRBV19	TRBD1	once	TRBJ1-1
CASSQDTIDYRTNNSEQFF	TGTGCCAGCAGCCAAGATACGATCGACTACCGAACTAATAACAGTGAGCAGTTCTTC	TRBV4-2	NA	NA	TRBJ2-1